The 25 T cell receptor beta chains given below trace back to one sample, sequenced in a study of blood T cell repertoires in COVID-19. Repertoires were generated with immunoSEQ multiplex PCR, while TCRdb's copy carries only in-frame clones and drops some. This table holds hundreds of thousands of clones, 70% to 90% found once. Input material: PBMCs or T cells enriched from blood (not recorded which). The receptors were sampled from a woman between 40 and 50 years old who had recovered from COVID-19.

The chain links TRBV6-6 to TRBJ1-5, with 8 bases identical to TRBD1. The CDR3 sequence is 13 residues long. J lost 5 bases, V lost 5 bases, and 2 bases had no gene match. Per the germline V gene, CDR1 is MNHNY and CDR2 is SVGAGI (reference sequence). The CDR3 coding sequence is TGTGCCAGCAGTCAACAGGGGGATCAGCCCCAGCATTTT. Protein sequence: CASSQQGDQPQHF.

V and J are TRBV21-1 and TRBJ2-3; no DNA check was done on the table's D call, TRBD2. TRBV21-1 is deemed a pseudogene. The CDR3 length is 14 residues. The CDR3 sequence: CASDEGGRTDTQYF. The CDR3 nucleotides are TGTGCCAGCGATGAGGGAGGGCGCACAGATACGCAGTATTTT.

This clone was detected once. V usage is TRBV6-4 and J usage is TRBJ1-1; D is unresolved. The CDR3 covers 12 residues. Germline CDR1 is MRHNA and CDR2 is SNTAGT. Trimming removed 1 base from V and 6 bases from J, with 6 bases in between. This chain's CDR3 is CASSDLSAEAFF. The CDR3 bases are TGTGCCAGCAGTGACTTGAGCGCTGAAGCTTTCTTT.

This sequence joins TRBV7-6 and TRBJ2-2; maybe TRBD2 (5 bases). This CDR3 has 16 residues. V was cut by 1 base and J by 3 bases, with 12 bases left in between. Germline assignment: CDR1 SGHVS and CDR2 FNYEAQ. CDR3 region: CASSLGTGSYTGELFF. The DNA for the CDR3 is TGTGCCAGCAGCTTAGGAACGGGATCATACACCGGGGAGCTGTTTTTT.

The CDR3 loop is CAWSDDGQGWRQPQHF. CDR3 nucleotide sequence: TGTGCCTGGAGTGATGACGGGCAGGGGTGGAGACAGCCCCAGCATTTT. The rearrangement links TRBV30 to TRBJ1-5; maybe TRBD1 (6 bases). Germline V gives CDR1 GTSNPN, CDR2 SVGIG (reference sequence). The V gene lost 1 base and the J gene lost 7 bases, with 20 bases spanning the gap. This CDR3 contains 16 residues.

V usage is TRBV19 and J usage is TRBJ2-7; 9 bases agree with TRBD2. J gave up 4 bases and V 3 bases, and 16 bases lay outside the gene matches. The CDR3 contains 18 residues. Germline lookup yields CDR1 LNHDA and CDR2 SQIVND (reference sequence). This chain's CDR3 is CASSIELAGSLRGYEQYF. DNA of the CDR3: TGTGCCAGTAGTATTGAGCTAGCGGGGTCCCTCAGGGGTTACGAGCAGTACTTC. The full variable domain, completed using reference TRBV19 and TRBJ2-7, is DGGITQSPKYLFRKEGQNVTLSCEQNLNHDAMYWYRQDPGQGLRLIYYSQIVNDFQKGDIAEGYSVSREKKESFPLTVTSAQKNPTAFYLCASSIELAGSLRGYEQYFGPGTRLTVT.

V gene TRBV11-2 combines with J gene TRBJ1-2, with 8 positions matching TRBD1. There are 15 residues in the CDR3. From germline, CDR1 is SGHAT and CDR2 FQNNGV. The trim removed 0 bases at V and 2 bases at J, leaving 2 bases unmatched. The CDR3 coding sequence is TGTGCCAGCAGCTTAGATCGGGACAGGAACTATGGCTACACCTTC. It translates to CASSLDRDRNYGYTF.

In DNA form, the CDR3 reads TGTGCCAGCAGTCACGGACAAGGGTACACTGAAGCTTTCTTT. It codes for CASSHGQGYTEAFF. V is TRBV6-6 and J is TRBJ1-1, with a possible D match to TRBD1 (5 bases). V was trimmed by 5 bases and J by 3 bases, leaving 13 bases between them. Germline-derived CDR1 and CDR2 are MNHNY and SVGAGI (reference sequence). This CDR3 has 14 residues.

V usage is TRBV21-1 and J usage is TRBJ1-5. TRBV21-1 is a recognized pseudogene. The CDR3 is 17 residues long. The CDR3 region is CASSKLQLRGRVQPQHF. The CDR3 DNA reads as TGTGCCAGCAGCAAACTCCAGCTGCGGGGGCGCGTTCAGCCCCAGCATTTT.

The chain uses TRBV18 and TRBJ1-2; a weak D match, TRBD1 (6 bases). This CDR3 spans 14 amino acids. Trimming removed 3 bases from V and 8 bases from J, with 16 bases in between. Germline CDR1 is KGHSH and CDR2 is LQKENI. The CDR3 is CASSPEAQGYGYTF. CDR3 bases: TGTGCCAGCTCACCGGAGGCACAGGGTTACGGCTACACCTTC.

J is TRBJ1-5 and V is TRBV15; TRBD1 might be the D (6 bases). CDR1 is LNHNV, CDR2 YYDKDF, per germline (reference sequence). Trimming removed 1 base at V and 6 bases at J, with 16 bases between. The CDR3 loop spans 16 amino acids. CDR3 bases: TGTGCCACCAGCAGAGTCTCCAGGGGACAAGGTCAGCCCCAGCATTTT. This encodes CATSRVSRGQGQPQHF. The variable domain in full, with the rest retrieved from reference TRBV15 and TRBJ1-5, is DAMVIQNPRYQVTQFGKPVTLSCSQTLNHNVMYWYQQKSSQAPKLLFHYYDKDFNNEADTPDNFQSRRPNTSFCFLDIRSPGLGDTAMYLCATSRVSRGQGQPQHFGDGTRLSIL.

This rearrangement joins TRBV3-1 (or the pseudogene TRBV3-2) to TRBJ2-7, with 11 positions matching TRBD2. The CDR3 has 15 residues. CDR1 LGHDT and CDR2 YNNKEL come from the germline V gene (reference sequence). V shed 5 bases and J 5 bases; nucleotides not matched to a gene: 8. CDR3 coding DNA: TGTGCCAGCAGCATCCGGGTAGCGGGAGGGGACGAGCAGTACTTC. Translation gives CASSIRVAGGDEQYF.

V and J are TRBV27 and TRBJ2-1; 10 bases match TRBD2. Germline CDR1 is MNHEY and CDR2 is SMNVEV (reference sequence). This CDR3 contains 17 residues. V gave up 2 bases and J gave up 3 bases; unmatched junction bases: 7. The CDR3 bases are TGTGCCAGCAGTTTAGATTATCTAGCGGGAGTCTACAATGAGCAGTTCTTC. Protein product: CASSLDYLAGVYNEQFF.

This chain joins TRBV27 and TRBJ2-3; maybe TRBD1 (5 bases). V was clipped by 5 bases and J by 1 base, with 13 bases between them. This CDR3 comprises 15 residues. The germline V gene encodes CDR1 MNHEY and CDR2 SMNVEV (reference sequence). As DNA, the CDR3 is TGTGCCAGCAGTCCGTTTTTACAGGGCACAGATACGCAGTATTTT. It yields the protein CASSPFLQGTDTQYF.

The gene calls are TRBV7-3 and TRBJ1-1, with 7 nucleotides matching TRBD1. The CDR3 contains 18 residues. V shed 4 bases and J 5 bases; nucleotides not matched to a gene: 19. Germline V gene lookup returns CDR1 SGHTA and CDR2 FQGTGA. The CDR3 DNA reads TGTGCCAGCAGCTCCGCTCCTAATAACAGGGGAGGCTGGACTGAAGCTTTCTTT. The encoded protein is CASSSAPNNRGGWTEAFF.

The chain recombines TRBV5-6 with TRBJ2-7; TRBD2 matches 12 bases. This CDR3 contains 17 residues. Germline assignment: CDR1 SGHDT and CDR2 YYEEEE. V was pared by 4 bases and J by 3 bases, with 11 bases of the junction left unmatched. DNA of the CDR3: TGTGCCAGCAGCCCTAAACCGTGGACTAGCGGGATCTACGAGCAGTACTTC. Amino acid sequence: CASSPKPWTSGIYEQYF.

V gene TRBV28 combines with J gene TRBJ2-7; 8 nucleotides align to TRBD1. Germline CDR1 is MDHEN and CDR2 is SYDVKM. Germline trimming cut 3 bases from V and 0 bases from J; bases unmatched to any gene: 4. This CDR3 is built from 15 residues. Written as DNA, the CDR3 is TGTGCCAGCAGTTTCCCCGGGACAGGCTCCTACGAGCAGTACTTC. This translates into CASSFPGTGSYEQYF.

The J gene is TRBJ2-7, the V gene TRBV5-1, with 11 positions matching TRBD2. Per the germline V gene, CDR1 is SGHRS and CDR2 is YFSETQ. CDR3 length: 14 residues. Trimming removed 1 base from V and 5 bases from J; junction bases left unmatched: 2. CDR3 in amino acids: CASSLTTSGDEQYF. DNA for the CDR3: TGCGCCAGCAGCTTGACGACTAGCGGGGACGAGCAGTACTTC.

The gene calls are TRBV16 and TRBJ1-1; TRBD1 might be the D (5 bases). This CDR3 comprises 13 residues. Trimming removed 1 base at V and 12 bases at J, with 15 bases between. Germline-derived CDR1 and CDR2 are KGHSY and FQNENV. The CDR3 DNA reads TGTGCCAGCAGCCAATGGGGCAGCGGGAGAACTTTCTTT. This sequence encodes CASSQWGSGRTFF.

This chain joins TRBV3-1 (or the pseudogene TRBV3-2) and TRBJ1-1, with TRBD1 matching over 7 bases. Unmatched junction bases numbered 6, after V lost 6 bases and J lost 2 bases. Looked up from germline, CDR1 is LGHDT and CDR2 is YNNKEL (reference sequence). The CDR3 runs to 14 residues. The CDR3 is CASRLTGANTEAFF. CDR3 sequence (DNA): TGTGCCAGCAGGCTCACAGGGGCCAACACTGAAGCTTTCTTT.

There are a few counts of this clone. The rearrangement joins TRBV5-1 to TRBJ2-4; tentative D call: TRBD1 (6 bases). The CDR3 is 15 residues long. Germline V CDR1 and CDR2: SGHRS, YFSETQ. V was shortened by 2 bases and J by 8 bases, with 17 bases between the two germline ends. The chain's CDR3 is CASSLSGRGEDIQYF. CDR3 DNA sequence: TGCGCCAGCAGCTTATCGGGCAGGGGTGAGGACATTCAGTACTTC.

V gene TRBV19 combines with J gene TRBJ2-1; 10 nucleotides align to TRBD1. V was pared by 4 bases and J by 4 bases, with 10 bases of the junction left unmatched. Germline-derived CDR1 and CDR2 are LNHDA and SQIVND (reference sequence). The CDR3 covers 17 residues. DNA for the CDR3: TGTGCCAGTAGTAGCATGATACGGGACAGGGGTTACAATGAGCAGTTCTTC. Its translation is CASSSMIRDRGYNEQFF. The complete variable domain, with remaining parts taken from reference TRBV19 and TRBJ2-1, reads DGGITQSPKYLFRKEGQNVTLSCEQNLNHDAMYWYRQDPGQGLRLIYYSQIVNDFQKGDIAEGYSVSREKKESFPLTVTSAQKNPTAFYLCASSSMIRDRGYNEQFFGPGTRLTVL.

The chain carries TRBV5-1 and TRBJ2-1; 10 bases fit TRBD2. In germline, CDR1 is SGHRS, CDR2 YFSETQ. Trimming took 5 bases from V and 6 from J; bases not matched to a gene: 14. The CDR3 sequence is 17 residues long. The CDR3 spells CASRSFGGLAGVNEQFF. CDR3 bases: TGCGCCAGCAGGTCCTTCGGCGGCCTAGCGGGAGTCAATGAGCAGTTCTTC.

This clone was detected only once. The chain joins TRBV28 to TRBJ1-5, with 7 bases aligning to TRBD1. The junction had 6 bases not matched to a gene; V was cut back by 3 bases and J by 7 bases. The CDR3 has 14 amino acids. Germline V gene lookup returns CDR1 MDHEN and CDR2 SYDVKM. CDR3 loop: CASSFIRGKQPQHF. CDR3 sequence (DNA): TGTGCCAGCAGTTTCATCAGGGGGAAACAGCCCCAGCATTTT.

The chain is built from TRBV29-1 and TRBJ1-2; 12 bases are a match to TRBD1. The length of the CDR3 is 15 residues. The V segment lost 4 bases and the J segment 5 bases; nucleotides outside the gene matches: 8. Per germline, CDR1 SQVTM and CDR2 ANQGSEA. DNA of the CDR3: TGCAGCGTTGGGGGGACAGGGGGCAACGTATATGGCTACACCTTC. Translating it yields CSVGGTGGNVYGYTF.